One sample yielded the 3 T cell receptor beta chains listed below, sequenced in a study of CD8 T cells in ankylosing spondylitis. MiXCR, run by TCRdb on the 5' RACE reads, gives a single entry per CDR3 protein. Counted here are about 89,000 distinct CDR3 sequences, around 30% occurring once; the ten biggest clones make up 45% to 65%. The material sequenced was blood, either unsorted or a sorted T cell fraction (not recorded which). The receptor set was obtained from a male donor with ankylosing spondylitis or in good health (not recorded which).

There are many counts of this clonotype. CDR3 DNA sequence: TGTGCCAGCACGAACAGGGGGACAGATACGCAGTATTTT. As protein: CASTNRGTDTQYF. The V gene is TRBV12-3 or TRBV12-4, the J gene TRBJ2-3; 8 positions agree with TRBD1. The CDR3 covers 13 residues. V trimming: 7 bases; J trimming: 3 bases; junction bases outside the gene matches: 3.

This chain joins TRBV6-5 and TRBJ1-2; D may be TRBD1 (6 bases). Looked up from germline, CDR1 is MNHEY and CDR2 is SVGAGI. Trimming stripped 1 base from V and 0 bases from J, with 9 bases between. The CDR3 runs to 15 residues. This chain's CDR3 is CASSYYRTANYGYTF. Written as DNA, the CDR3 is TGTGCCAGCAGTTACTACCGGACAGCTAACTATGGCTACACCTTC.

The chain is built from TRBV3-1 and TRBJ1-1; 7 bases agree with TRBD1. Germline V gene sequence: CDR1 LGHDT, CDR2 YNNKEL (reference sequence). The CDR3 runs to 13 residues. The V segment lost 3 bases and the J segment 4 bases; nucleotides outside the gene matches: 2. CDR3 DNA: TGTGCCAGCAGCCAGTACAGGGGCACTGAAGCTTTCTTT. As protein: CASSQYRGTEAFF.